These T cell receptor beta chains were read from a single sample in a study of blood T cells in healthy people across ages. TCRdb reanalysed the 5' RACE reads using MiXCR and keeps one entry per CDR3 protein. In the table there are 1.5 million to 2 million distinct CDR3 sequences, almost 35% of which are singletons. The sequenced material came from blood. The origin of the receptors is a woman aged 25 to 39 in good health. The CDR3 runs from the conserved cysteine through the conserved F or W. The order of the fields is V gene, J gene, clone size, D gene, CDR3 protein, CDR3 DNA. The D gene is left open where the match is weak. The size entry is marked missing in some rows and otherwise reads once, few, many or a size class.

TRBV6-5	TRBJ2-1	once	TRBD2	CASSSPRTSGIREQFF	TGTGCCAGCAGTTCCCCCCGGACTAGCGGGATAAGGGAGCAGTTCTTC
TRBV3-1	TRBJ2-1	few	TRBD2	CASSQALAGDNEQFF	TGTGCCAGCAGCCAAGCCCTAGCGGGAGACAATGAGCAGTTCTTC
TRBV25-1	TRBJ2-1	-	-	CATRGGGWFF	TGTGCCACCAGGGGGGGAGGCTGGTTCTTC
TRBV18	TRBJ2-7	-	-	CASSGTGTPYEQYF	TGTGCCAGCTCAGGGACGGGGACGCCCTACGAGCAGTACTTC
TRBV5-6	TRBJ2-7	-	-	CASSLWDMGGYEQYF	TGTGCCAGCAGCTTGTGGGACATGGGGGGCTACGAGCAGTACTTC
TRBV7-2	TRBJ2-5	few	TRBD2	CASRTSGTETQYF	TGTGCCAGCCGCACTAGCGGGACGGAGACCCAGTACTTC
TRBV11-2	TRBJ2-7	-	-	CASSLGATTYEQYF	TGTGCCAGCAGCTTAGGGGCTACCACCTACGAGCAGTACTTC
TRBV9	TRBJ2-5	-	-	CASSYGGGQQETQYF	TGTGCCAGCAGCTATGGGGGGGGACAGCAAGAGACCCAGTACTTC
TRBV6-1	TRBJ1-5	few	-	CASSEEWGQPQHF	TGTGCCAGCAGTGAAGAATGGGGTCAGCCCCAGCATTTT
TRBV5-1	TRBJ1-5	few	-	CASSPDGGQPQHF	TGCGCCAGCAGCCCCGATGGGGGACAGCCCCAGCATTTT
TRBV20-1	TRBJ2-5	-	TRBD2	CSARDEASGQETQYF	TGCAGTGCTAGAGATGAGGCTAGCGGGCAAGAGACCCAGTACTTC
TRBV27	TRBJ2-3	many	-	CASSFGGGTQYF	TGTGCCAGCAGTTTTGGCGGCGGGACGCAGTATTTT
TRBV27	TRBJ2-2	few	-	CASTGPITGELFF	TGTGCCAGCACTGGACCGATCACCGGGGAGCTGTTTTTT
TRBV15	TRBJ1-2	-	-	CATSRPSSNYGYTF	TGTGCCACCAGCAGACCCTCATCTAACTATGGCTACACCTTC
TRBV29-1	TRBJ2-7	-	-	CSVAGSENPYEQYF	TGCAGCGTTGCAGGGTCGGAGAACCCCTACGAGCAGTACTTC
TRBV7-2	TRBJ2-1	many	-	CASSLGLGGTFNEQFF	TGTGCCAGCAGCTTAGGTCTGGGCGGGACCTTCAATGAGCAGTTCTTC
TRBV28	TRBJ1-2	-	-	CASSRPRENYGYTF	TGTGCCAGCAGTCGCCCCCGGGAGAACTATGGCTACACCTTC
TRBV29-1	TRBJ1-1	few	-	CSVGRKNTEAFF	TGCAGCGTGGGAAGGAAGAACACTGAAGCTTTCTTT
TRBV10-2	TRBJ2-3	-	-	CASRPSGPLDTQYF	TGCGCCAGCAGGCCGTCAGGGCCGTTAGATACGCAGTATTTT
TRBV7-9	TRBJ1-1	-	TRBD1	CASSLEGTDPNTEAFF	TGTGCCAGCAGCTTAGAAGGGACAGACCCGAACACTGAAGCTTTCTTT
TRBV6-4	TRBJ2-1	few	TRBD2	CASSDSTSGNNEQFF	TGTGCCAGCAGTGACTCGACTAGCGGGAACAATGAGCAGTTCTTC
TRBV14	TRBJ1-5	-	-	CASSQGGERQPQHF	TGTGCCAGCAGCCAAGGGGGGGAGAGGCAGCCCCAGCATTTT
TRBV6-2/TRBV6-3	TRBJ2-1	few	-	CASTKQMRGEQFF	TGTGCCAGCACCAAGCAAATGCGCGGTGAGCAGTTCTTC
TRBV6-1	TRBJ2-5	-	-	CASSHGTGTIQETQYF	TGTGCCAGCAGTCACGGAACCGGGACAATCCAAGAGACCCAGTACTTC
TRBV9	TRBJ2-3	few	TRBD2	CASSGRASGSSTDTQYF	TGTGCCAGCAGCGGCCGAGCTAGCGGGTCGAGCACAGATACGCAGTATTTT
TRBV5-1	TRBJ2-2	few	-	CASTLEGVGTGELFF	TGCGCCAGCACCCTAGAGGGAGTCGGAACCGGGGAGCTGTTTTTT
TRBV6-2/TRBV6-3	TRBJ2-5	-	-	CASAEPDQETQYF	TGTGCCAGCGCGGAACCGGACCAAGAGACCCAGTACTTC
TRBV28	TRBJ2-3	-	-	CASSLLGLGTDTQYF	TGTGCCAGCAGTTTACTGGGGCTAGGCACAGATACGCAGTATTTT
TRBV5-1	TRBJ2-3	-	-	CASSLVDGGPFTDTQYF	TGCGCCAGCAGCTTGGTCGACGGGGGCCCCTTCACAGATACGCAGTATTTT
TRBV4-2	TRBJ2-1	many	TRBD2	CASSPRGALAANNEQFF	TGTGCCAGCAGCCCCCGAGGTGCGCTAGCGGCTAACAATGAGCAGTTCTTC
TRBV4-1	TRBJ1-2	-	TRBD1	CTSSQADRGHYGYTF	TGCACCAGCAGCCAGGCGGACAGGGGGCACTATGGCTACACCTTC
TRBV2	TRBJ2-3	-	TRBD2	CASSENVAGADTQYF	TGTGCCAGCAGTGAAAATGTAGCGGGAGCCGATACGCAGTATTTT
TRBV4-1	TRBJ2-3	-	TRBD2	CASNQDGILAGGSSTDTQYF	TGCGCCAGCAACCAAGATGGTATACTAGCGGGAGGGTCTAGCACAGATACGCAGTATTTT
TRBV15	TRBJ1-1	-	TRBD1	CATSGQVLNTEAFF	TGTGCCACCAGCGGACAGGTCTTGAACACTGAAGCTTTCTTT
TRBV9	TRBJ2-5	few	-	CASSVGAPRRQETQYF	TGTGCCAGCAGCGTAGGGGCCCCCCGGCGCCAAGAGACCCAGTACTTC
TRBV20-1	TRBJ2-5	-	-	CSGGQGITETQYF	TGCAGTGGAGGTCAGGGTATTACAGAGACCCAGTACTTC
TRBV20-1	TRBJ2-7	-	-	CSAGGTVRAYEQYF	TGCAGTGCTGGAGGGACAGTGAGAGCCTACGAGCAGTACTTC